The T cell receptor (beta chain) described here comes from a study of CD8 T cells in ankylosing spondylitis. MiXCR was run by TCRdb on the 5' RACE reads, yielding one entry per CDR3 protein. The table lists about 210,000 distinct CDR3 sequences, approximately 8.4% of them singletons, with around 5.1% in the top ten. Findings and limits, study-wide: The disease-linked clones had a CD8+ phenotype and low blood frequencies. Earlier authors reported some of these motif variants in reactive arthritis synovial fluid and blood. Within ankylosing spondylitis blood, a TCR beta motif made up of several highly homologous variants appeared to be characteristic.

This clonotype was recorded at least ten times. Antigen specificity is unknown. The sequence derives from a female donor with ankylosing spondylitis or in good health (not recorded which). Sequencing used blood, either unsorted or a sorted T cell fraction (not recorded which).

As DNA, the CDR3 is TGTGCCAGCAGTTTATATGGAGTCCCTAGCTCCTATAATTCACCCCTCCACTTT. Translation gives CASSLYGVPSSYNSPLHF. V and J are TRBV27 and TRBJ1-6; D is unresolved. CDR3 size: 18 residues. The germline gives CDR1 MNHEY, CDR2 SMNVEV (reference sequence). V was trimmed by 1 base and J by 0 bases, leaving 13 bases between them.